Here is one T cell receptor (beta chain) with its context. Its antigen remains unidentified. The TCR-sequenced patients were a few responders to pembrolizumab. The source of the sample is a study of PD-1 blockade in mismatch repair-deficient tumors. Study in general: Enrolled about 2013-2017, patients had progressing, pretreated mismatch repair-deficient cancers of around twelve types. Whole-study results and caveats: Rapid post-treatment expansion, then contraction, generally preceding radiologic response, marked tumor-resident clones.

Germline loops: CDR1 SGHVS, CDR2 FNYEAQ. Trimming shortened V by 3 bases and J by 5 bases, and 10 bases separated the two germline ends. This CDR3 region has 13 residues. Here immunoSEQ multiplex PCR was the method, and the copy in TCRdb shows in-frame clones only, minus some. The sample consists of some 84,000 clones, 81% of them appearing once. The source was peripheral blood, collected 12 weeks after starting pembrolizumab. This chain uses TRBV7-6 with TRBJ2-5; D is unclear. The TCR was taken from an adult with mismatch repair-deficient cancer. In nucleotides, the CDR3 is TGTGCCAGCAGCTTCGACGGTGGGGAGACCCAGTACTTC. This encodes CASSFDGGETQYF.